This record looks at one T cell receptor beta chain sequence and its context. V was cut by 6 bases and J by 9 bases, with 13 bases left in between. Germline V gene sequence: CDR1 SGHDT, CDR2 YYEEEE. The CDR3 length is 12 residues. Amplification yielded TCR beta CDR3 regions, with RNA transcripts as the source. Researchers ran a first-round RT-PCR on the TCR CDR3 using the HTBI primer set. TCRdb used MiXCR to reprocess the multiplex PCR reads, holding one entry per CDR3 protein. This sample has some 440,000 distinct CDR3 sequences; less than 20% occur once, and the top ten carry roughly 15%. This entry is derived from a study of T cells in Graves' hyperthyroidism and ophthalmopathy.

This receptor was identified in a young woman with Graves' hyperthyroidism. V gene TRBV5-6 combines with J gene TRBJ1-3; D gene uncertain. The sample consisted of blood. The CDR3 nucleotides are TGTGCCAGCAACACCCTTGCTGGCACCATATATTTT. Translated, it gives CASNTLAGTIYF.